Detailed here is one T cell receptor beta chain. Its target is not known. The data derive from a study of blood T cells in healthy people across ages. A sample-barcoded 5' primer and a J-beta primer mix were used in a second PCR of roughly 6 to 11 cycles. Any given sample supplied a minimum of 2.5 million CDR3-containing paired-end reads. TCRdb fed the 5' RACE reads into MiXCR, producing one record per CDR3 protein. Here the sample spans about 1.4 million distinct CDR3 sequences, 55% to 75% being singletons. Study results and caveats: Since the PBMCs were unsorted, naive and antigen-experienced cells could not be conclusively compared. A roughly linear fall in TCR beta diversity per million T cells was seen with increasing age. Higher diversity, along with more naive CD4+ cells, distinguished long-lived donors from aged donors.

The sequence derives from a man between 18 and 29 years old in good health. The sequenced sample consisted of blood.

CDR3 bases: TGTGCCAGCAGTTTATCAGGCGGGGGTTGCGAGCAGTACTTC. This gives the protein CASSLSGGGCEQYF. This sequence joins TRBV27 and TRBJ2-5, with TRBD2 identical over 7 bases. The better agreement between TRBJ2-7 and the DNA end casts doubt on the J call. Germline loops: CDR1 MNHEY, CDR2 SMNVEV (reference sequence). There are 14 residues in the CDR3.